This T cell receptor (beta chain) is drawn from a study of graft-versus-host responses after intestinal transplantation. The table came from immunoSEQ multiplex PCR; TCRdb's copy has only in-frame clones and leaves some out. The sample lists about 90,000 clones; around 93% were seen once. This CDR3 is built from 17 residues. CDR1 MNHNS and CDR2 SASEGT come from the germline V gene. V dropped 3 bases and J dropped 3; count of bases not matched to a gene: 7. This clone was detected only a few times. Antigen unknown. The source of this sequence is a human donor who received an intestinal transplant. The gene calls are TRBV6-1 and TRBJ1-5; 11 bases line up with TRBD1. The material was unstimulated CD8+ T cells sorted from spleen or lymph node cells, obtained before intestinal transplant. CDR3 loop: CASSEVDRGRINQPQHF. CDR3 sequence (DNA): TGTGCCAGCAGTGAGGTGGACAGGGGGCGCATCAATCAGCCCCAGCATTTT.